These 23 T cell receptor beta chains share one sample of origin, sequenced in a study of PD-1 blockade in classical Hodgkin lymphoma. The time point denotes: newly diagnosed, previously untreated cHL patient sample. Using immunoSEQ multiplex PCR, the repertoire was profiled, and TCRdb retains in-frame clones only, with some absent. Among roughly 70,000 clones listed, over 90% were seen once. Sequencing used peripheral blood mononuclear cells (PBMCs). These receptor sequences come from a human donor with classical Hodgkin lymphoma.

The V gene is TRBV5-1, the J gene TRBJ1-4; D ambiguous. V was shortened by 2 bases and J by 7 bases, with 12 bases between the two germline ends. The CDR3 runs to 14 residues. Germline V CDR1 and CDR2: SGHRS, YFSETQ. CDR3: CASSLEGVSEKLFF. CDR3 bases: TGCGCCAGCAGCTTAGAGGGCGTGAGTGAAAAACTGTTTTTT.

About this clone itself: The sample carries other DNA sequences with the same CDR3. The chain recombines TRBV18 with TRBJ1-3; TRBD1 is a possible D gene (5 bases). Germline loops: CDR1 KGHSH, CDR2 LQKENI. The CDR3 consists of 16 residues. The ends were cut back, 6 bases at V and 0 bases at J, with 15 bases in the middle. CDR3 loop: CASSPGPGNSGNTIYF. CDR3 nucleotide sequence: TGTGCCAGCTCGCCGGGACCAGGGAACTCTGGAAACACCATATATTTT.

V gene TRBV19 combines with J gene TRBJ2-3; D is unresolved. The CDR3 sequence is 13 residues long. V lost 4 bases, J lost 1 base, and 6 bases lay in between. CDR1 is LNHDA, CDR2 SQIVND, per germline (reference sequence). For the CDR3, the DNA is TGTGCCAGTAGTACTCGGGGCACAGATACGCAGTATTTT. As protein: CASSTRGTDTQYF.

The chain combines TRBV5-1 with TRBJ1-2, with D unclear. V lost 3 bases to trimming and J lost 3 bases, with 12 bases between them. This CDR3 is 14 amino acids long. Germline assignment: CDR1 SGHRS and CDR2 YFSETQ. CDR3 sequence (DNA): TGCGCCAGCAGCTCCGGAGGTTCATACTATGGCTACACCTTC. Translated: CASSSGGSYYGYTF.

The gene calls are TRBV7-2 and TRBJ1-2, with a tentative D call TRBD1 (5 bases). The V end lost 6 bases, the J end lost 4 bases, and 21 bases lay between the germline ends. Germline CDR1 is SGHTA and CDR2 is FQGNSA. The CDR3 is made up of 16 amino acids. DNA of the CDR3: TGTGCCAGCAGTGCTACCTTTCGGGGGAGGGGCTATGGCTACACCTTC. The encoded protein is CASSATFRGRGYGYTF.

This clone was observed once. CDR3 amino acids: CASSPDRGHEQFF. Written as DNA, the CDR3 is TGTGCCAGCAGCCCAGACAGGGGTCATGAGCAGTTCTTC. The chain employs TRBV14 and TRBJ2-1, with 8 bases matching TRBD1. The CDR3 is made up of 13 amino acids. CDR1 is SGHDN, CDR2 FVKESK, per germline. Trimming took 4 bases from V and 8 from J; bases not matched to a gene: 4.

The rearrangement links TRBV5-1 to TRBJ2-5; D perhaps matches TRBD1 (5 bases). This CDR3 has 14 amino acids. The germline V gene encodes CDR1 SGHRS and CDR2 YFSETQ. Trimming left V 1 base short and J 2 bases short, with 9 bases between. This CDR3 is CASSLRGPQETQYF. The CDR3 DNA sequence: TGCGCCAGCAGCTTGAGGGGCCCTCAAGAGACCCAGTACTTC.

The chain carries TRBV27 and TRBJ1-1, with D maybe TRBD1 (5 bases). Between the trimmed V and J ends, which lost 5 bases and 9 bases, there was a span of 19 bases. The V gene's germline CDR1 is MNHEY and CDR2 SMNVEV (reference sequence). CDR3 size: 14 residues. The CDR3 DNA reads TGTGCCAGCAGTGACTCTACCGTCCGGGGGAAAGCTTTCTTT. Residues: CASSDSTVRGKAFF.

The V and J genes are TRBV10-3 and TRBJ1-1, with D unclear. This CDR3 is built from 15 residues. Germline CDR1 reads ENHRY; CDR2 reads SYGVKD. V gave up 6 bases and J gave up 3 bases, with 17 bases separating them. The CDR3 nucleotides read TGTGCCATCAGCCCCTCGAGAGGGAGGGACACTGAAGCTTTCTTT. Its translation is CAISPSRGRDTEAFF.

V and J are TRBV11-2 and TRBJ2-5; D is possibly TRBD1 or TRBD2 (6 bases each). V lost 3 bases, J lost 2 bases, and 13 bases lay in between. The germline V gene encodes CDR1 SGHAT and CDR2 FQNNGV. The CDR3 sequence is 15 residues long. The CDR3, as DNA: TGTGCCAGCAGCTTGGGGGGCAGCTCACAAGAGACCCAGTACTTC. It codes for CASSLGGSSQETQYF.

Here the CDR3 DNA reads TGTGCCATCAGAACTACAGGGACGGTGAACAATGAGCAGTTCTTC. The encoded protein is CAIRTTGTVNNEQFF. The rearrangement joins TRBV10-3 to TRBJ2-1, with D perhaps matching TRBD1 (6 bases). CDR1 is ENHRY and CDR2 is SYGVKD in the germline V gene. CDR3 length equals 15 residues. V lost 6 bases, J lost 5 bases, and 17 bases lay in between.

The V call is TRBV4-1, the J call TRBJ2-2; 12 bases are a match to TRBD2. CDR3 length: 17 residues. J lost 1 base, V lost 4 bases, and 4 bases had no gene match. Per germline, CDR1 MGHRA and CDR2 YSYEKL. CDR3 protein: CASSPEGLAGNTGELFF. In nucleotides, the CDR3 is TGCGCCAGCAGCCCGGAGGGACTAGCGGGGAACACCGGGGAGCTGTTTTTT.

This rearrangement joins TRBV5-8 to TRBJ2-1; D unresolved. Looked up from germline, CDR1 is SGHTS and CDR2 is YDEGEE. The length of the CDR3 is 14 residues. Deletions cut 0 bases from V and 6 bases from J, with 10 bases between. CDR3 sequence reads: CASSLAGYSNEQFF. For the CDR3, the DNA is TGTGCCAGCAGCTTGGCCGGTTATAGCAATGAGCAGTTCTTC. The whole variable domain, remainder taken from reference TRBV5-8 and TRBJ2-1, is EAGVTQSPTHLIKTRGQQATLRCSPISGHTSVYWYQQALGLGLQFLLWYDEGEERNRGNFPPRFSGRQFPNYSSELNVNALELEDSALYLCASSLAGYSNEQFFGPGTRLTVL.

The V and J genes are TRBV10-3 and TRBJ2-7; 8 bases line up with TRBD2. V lost 7 bases, J lost 2 bases, and 7 bases stayed unmatched. CDR1 is ENHRY and CDR2 is SYGVKD in the germline V gene. The CDR3 is 14 residues long. This CDR3 is CAITRAGVPYEQYF. The CDR3, as DNA: TGTGCCATCACTAGAGCGGGGGTACCCTACGAGCAGTACTTC.

The chain is built from TRBV7-7 and TRBJ2-5, with 8 bases lining up with TRBD1. The germline V gene has CDR1 SSHAT and CDR2 FNYEAQ (reference sequence). After removal of 8 bases from V and 5 bases from J, the junction contained 16 bases not matched to a gene. The CDR3 is 16 amino acids. This chain's CDR3 is CASSLPTGVGLETQYF. The CDR3 nucleotides are TGTGCCAGCTCCTTACCGACAGGGGTCGGTTTGGAGACCCAGTACTTC.

The chain combines TRBV18 with TRBJ2-3; D is tentatively TRBD1 or TRBD2 (6 bases each). V lost 3 bases to trimming and J lost 4 bases, with 17 bases between them. Germline CDR1 is KGHSH and CDR2 is LQKENI. The CDR3 runs to 16 residues. CDR3: CASSPYTGGWADTQYF. Written as DNA, the CDR3 is TGTGCCAGCTCACCGTATACCGGGGGCTGGGCAGATACGCAGTATTTT.

V gene TRBV7-2 combines with J gene TRBJ2-7; D not resolved. V was pared by 5 bases and J by 1 base, with 12 bases between. CDR1 is SGHTA and CDR2 is FQGNSA in the germline V gene. CDR3 length: 14 amino acids. The CDR3 DNA follows: TGTGCCAGCAGCCCGCGATCAGGATCCTACGAGCAGTACTTC. Its protein product is CASSPRSGSYEQYF.

The chain carries TRBV19 and TRBJ1-1; D is possibly TRBD1 (6 bases). V lost 7 bases, J lost 2 bases, and 14 bases lay in between. Germline-derived CDR1 and CDR2 are LNHDA and SQIVND (reference sequence). CDR3 length equals 14 residues. The CDR3 loop reads CASTSTGRNTEAFF. The CDR3 DNA is TGTGCCAGTACCTCGACAGGACGTAACACTGAAGCTTTCTTT.

J is TRBJ2-1 and V is TRBV7-2; TRBD1 is a possible D gene (5 bases). Germline CDR1 SGHTA, CDR2 FQGNSA. This CDR3 is built from 15 residues. V was trimmed by 5 bases and J by 1 base, leaving 12 bases between them. The CDR3 DNA reads TGTGCCAGCAGCCCCCGGACATCTTCCTACAATGAGCAGTTCTTC. This codes for CASSPRTSSYNEQFF.

V usage is TRBV18 and J usage is TRBJ1-5, with D possibly being TRBD1 (6 bases). Trimming left V 3 bases short and J 0 bases short, with 9 bases between. The CDR3 has 15 residues. Germline CDR1 is KGHSH and CDR2 is LQKENI. The CDR3 loop reads CASSPGQPSNQPQHF. The CDR3 DNA follows: TGTGCCAGCTCACCCGGACAGCCTAGCAATCAGCCCCAGCATTTT.

This clone turned up a few times. Here the CDR3 reads CASRGQAGGSPLHF. CDR3 DNA: TGTGCCAGCAGAGGCCAAGCAGGGGGTTCACCCCTCCACTTT. The chain uses TRBV6-4 and TRBJ1-6; 7 bases align to TRBD1. The J segment lost 9 bases and the V segment lost 6 bases, leaving 8 bases of the junction unmatched. The length of the CDR3 is 14 residues. Germline V CDR1 and CDR2: MRHNA, SNTAGT.

This clone was found once. This chain uses TRBV11-2 with TRBJ2-2; 7 nucleotides align to TRBD2. J lost 8 bases, V lost 5 bases, and 17 bases had no gene match. Germline CDR1 SGHAT, CDR2 FQNNGV. The CDR3 has 17 amino acids. The CDR3 sequence is CASSPNSSGPRTGELFF. CDR3 DNA: TGTGCCAGCAGCCCGAACTCTAGCGGCCCTAGAACAGGGGAGCTGTTTTTT. Variable domain in full (rest from reference TRBV11-2 and TRBJ2-2): EAGVAQSPRYKIIEKRQSVAFWCNPISGHATLYWYQQILGQGPKLLIQFQNNGVVDDSQLPKDRFSAERLKGVDSTLKIQPAKLEDSAVYLCASSPNSSGPRTGELFFGEGSRLTVL.

V is TRBV5-4 and J is TRBJ2-5; TRBD2 agrees at 9 bases. There are 16 residues in the CDR3. Germline V gene data show CDR1 as SGHNT and CDR2 as YYREEE (reference sequence). With V trimmed by 3 bases and J by 5 bases, 11 bases remained unmatched. CDR3 in DNA: TGTGCCAGCAGCTCGAGAAGCGGGGGGCCGGGGGAGACCCAGTACTTC. This sequence encodes CASSSRSGGPGETQYF.